These 30 T cell receptor beta chains were sequenced from one sample in a study of blood T cell repertoires in COVID-19. Libraries were prepared by immunoSEQ multiplex PCR; TCRdb keeps only in-frame clonotypes and omits some of them. In the table there are 200,000 to 250,000 clones, 70% to 85% of which are singletons. The sequencing input was peripheral blood. These receptors all stem from a woman of 80 years or more with COVID-19, enrolled during active disease.

This clone was found once. The rearrangement links TRBV20-1 to TRBJ1-1, with a possible D match to TRBD1 (5 bases). CDR3 length: 11 amino acids. Looked up from germline, CDR1 is DFQATT and CDR2 is SNEGSKA (reference sequence). DNA of the CDR3: TGCAGCCCAACAGGGAACACTGAAGCTTTCTTT. Translating it yields CSPTGNTEAFF.

The V and J genes are TRBV5-1 and TRBJ2-1, with TRBD1 as a possible D gene (6 bases). CDR3 length: 15 amino acids. Trimming removed 4 bases from V and 7 bases from J, with 18 bases in between. Germline assignment: CDR1 SGHRS and CDR2 YFSETQ. The CDR3 DNA reads TGCGCCAGCAGCCTGGCCCAGGGGTCCGGGAATGAGCAGTTCTTC. Protein product: CASSLAQGSGNEQFF.

The J gene is TRBJ1-4, the V gene TRBV6-6; tentative D call: TRBD1 (6 bases). Germline-derived CDR1 and CDR2 are MNHNY and SVGAGI (reference sequence). The V gene lost 5 bases and the J gene lost 6 bases, with 22 bases spanning the gap. This CDR3 has 17 residues. The CDR3 bases are TGTGCCAGCAGTCGCCCCCGTGACAGGCCGATCGATGAAAAACTGTTTTTT. It is translated as CASSRPRDRPIDEKLFF.

The rearrangement links TRBV3-1 (or the pseudogene TRBV3-2) to TRBJ1-2, with a weak D call TRBD1 (5 bases). Per the germline V gene, CDR1 is LGHDT and CDR2 is YNNKEL (reference sequence). The CDR3 is 13 amino acids. The germline V and J ends were trimmed by 3 bases and 5 bases, with 10 bases remaining between them. In DNA form, the CDR3 reads TGTGCCAGCAGCCACAGGGCTCGGTATGGCTACACCTTC. Its translation: CASSHRARYGYTF.

The CDR3 nucleotides read TGTGCCAGCAGCGTATCCGGAGCTAACTATGGCTACACCTTC. Translating it yields CASSVSGANYGYTF. The rearrangement links TRBV9 to TRBJ1-2; D is undetermined. The CDR3 runs 14 residues. Trimming removed 1 base at V and 0 bases at J, with 7 bases between. Germline CDR1 is SGDLS and CDR2 is YYNGEE.

The CDR3 is CAWRREQGAMCEAFF. The CDR3, as DNA: TGTGCCTGGAGGAGGGAACAGGGGGCTATGTGCGAAGCTTTCTTT. The chain links TRBV30 to TRBJ1-1; 9 bases line up with TRBD1. Germline V CDR1 and CDR2: GTSNPN, SVGIG (reference sequence). The CDR3 sequence is 15 residues long. Trimming cost V 3 bases and J 8 bases; bases outside gene matches: 13.

This clone has a single count. The rearrangement uses TRBV27 and TRBJ1-1, with D unclear. This CDR3 has 14 residues. Trimming took off 1 base at V and 8 bases at J, with 14 bases between the two ends. Germline lookup yields CDR1 MNHEY and CDR2 SMNVEV (reference sequence). This chain's CDR3 is CASSLYGEDGEAFF. In DNA form, the CDR3 reads TGTGCCAGCAGTTTATACGGGGAGGACGGCGAAGCTTTCTTT.

The J gene is TRBJ2-2, the V gene TRBV1; whether TRBD2, the table's D call, matches the DNA was not checked. TRBV1 is given as a pseudogene. This CDR3 contains 16 residues. The CDR3 reads CTSSRKLAGVTGELFF. CDR3 DNA: TGCACCAGCAGCCGAAAACTAGCGGGGGTCACCGGGGAGCTGTTTTTT.

Only one count was recorded for this clone. This chain uses TRBV6-5 with TRBJ1-4; D is unresolved. This CDR3 is built from 13 residues. The V gene's germline CDR1 is MNHEY and CDR2 SVGAGI. Trimming took off 6 bases at V and 10 bases at J, with 15 bases between the two ends. CDR3 coding DNA: TGTGCCAGCAGAGACCCCTGGCGCGGAAAACTGTTTTTT. Translating gives CASRDPWRGKLFF.

This chain connects TRBV28 to TRBJ1-6; no reliable D call. This CDR3 contains 14 residues. V was pared by 6 bases and J by 8 bases, with 14 bases between. CDR1 is MDHEN and CDR2 is SYDVKM in the germline V gene. The CDR3 coding sequence is TGTGCCAGCAGCCTGGGGAGGTACGATTCACCCCTCCACTTT. Translated: CASSLGRYDSPLHF.

This sequence joins TRBV5-1 and TRBJ2-5; 8 nucleotides match TRBD1. The V gene's germline CDR1 is SGHRS and CDR2 YFSETQ. This CDR3 comprises 16 residues. V dropped 0 bases and J dropped 4; count of bases not matched to a gene: 8. The CDR3 is CASSLGGTGLLETQYF. The CDR3 DNA is TGCGCCAGCAGCTTGGGGGGGACAGGTCTCTTAGAGACCCAGTACTTC. Complete variable domain (other parts from reference TRBV5-1 and TRBJ2-5): KAGVTQTPRYLIKTRGQQVTLSCSPISGHRSVSWYQQTPGQGLQFLFEYFSETQRNKGNFPGRFSGRQFSNSRSEMNVSTLELGDSALYLCASSLGGTGLLETQYFGPGTRLLVL.

V gene TRBV4-1 combines with J gene TRBJ2-7, with 8 bases matching TRBD2. The V gene end was trimmed by 0 bases and the J gene end by 3 bases; junction bases not matched to a gene: 7. This CDR3 has 16 amino acids. From germline, CDR1 is MGHRA and CDR2 YSYEKL. CDR3 sequence: CASSQDLTSGNYEQYF. CDR3 nucleotide sequence: TGCGCCAGCAGCCAAGATCTCACTAGCGGAAACTACGAGCAGTACTTC.

The V call is TRBV23-1, the J call TRBJ1-5; TRBD1 might be the D (5 bases). TRBV23-1 is an ORF, and what it does is uncertain. Trimming left V 6 bases short and J 5 bases short, with 11 bases between. The CDR3 runs 13 residues. The DNA for the CDR3 is TGCGCCAGCAGCCCCAGGGTGGATCAGCCCCAGCATTTT. Its translation: CASSPRVDQPQHF.

The chain is built from TRBV6-5 and TRBJ1-4; 8 positions agree with TRBD1. The germline CDR1 and CDR2 sequences are MNHEY and SVGAGI. J gave up 7 bases and V 7 bases, and 2 bases lay outside the gene matches. The CDR3 has 12 amino acids. The CDR3 protein is CASTQGAEKLFF. DNA for the CDR3: TGTGCCAGCACCCAGGGGGCTGAAAAACTGTTTTTT.

For this clone: Relative to the germline gene, one junction end is altered; a read error may explain this. V usage is TRBV3-1 (or the pseudogene TRBV3-2) and J usage is TRBJ1-6, with D possibly TRBD1 on 6 matching bases. This CDR3 region has 17 residues. Germline V lookup: CDR1 LGHDT, CDR2 YNNKEL (reference sequence). The CDR3 nucleotides are TGTGCCAACAGCCCGAGGCGAGGGGGATCCTATAATTCACCCCTCCACTTT. Protein sequence: CANSPRRGGSYNSPLHF.

The DNA for the CDR3 is TGCGCCAGCAGCTTGGTCGGACAGGGGGATGAAGCTTTCTTT. Encoded protein: CASSLVGQGDEAFF. The genes are TRBV5-1 and TRBJ1-1; the match to TRBD1 covers 10 bases. J lost 7 bases, V lost 0 bases, and 3 bases had no gene match. CDR1 is SGHRS, CDR2 YFSETQ, per germline. The CDR3 covers 14 residues.

This chain connects TRBV6-5 to TRBJ2-1; TRBD2 matches at 9 bases. CDR1 is MNHEY, CDR2 SVGAGI, per germline. V shed 0 bases, J shed 9 bases, and the junction held 6 bases outside the gene matches. The CDR3 consists of 15 residues. In nucleotides, the CDR3 is TGTGCCAGCAGTTACTCCGGCGGGGGGGCTGGTGAGCAGTTCTTC. Amino acids: CASSYSGGGAGEQFF.

J is TRBJ1-1 and V is TRBV5-1; perhaps TRBD1 as D (5 bases). This CDR3 contains 14 residues. Per the germline V gene, CDR1 is SGHRS and CDR2 is YFSETQ. The V end was cut by 2 bases, the J end by 1 base, with 9 bases between. This chain's CDR3 is CASSFGQGNTEAFF. The CDR3 nucleotides are TGCGCCAGCAGCTTCGGTCAGGGGAACACTGAAGCTTTCTTT.

This clone was recorded only once. The rearrangement joins TRBV6-5 to TRBJ1-2; no clear D gene. This CDR3 contains 14 residues. V lost 6 bases to trimming and J lost 2 bases, with 13 bases between them. Germline assignment: CDR1 MNHEY and CDR2 SVGAGI. CDR3 region: CASRSPSLNYGYTF. The CDR3 nucleotides are TGTGCCAGCAGAAGCCCATCCTTGAACTATGGCTACACCTTC.

This clone occurred once. The CDR3 loop is CASSHLPAPQQGAFLDEKLFF. Here the CDR3 DNA reads TGCGCCAGCAGTCACCTCCCAGCTCCCCAACAGGGGGCATTTCTGGATGAAAAACTGTTTTTT. This rearrangement joins TRBV23-1 to TRBJ1-4, with TRBD1 matching 9 bases. TRBV23-1 is recorded as an ORF, its role being uncertain. The J segment lost 6 bases and the V segment lost 3 bases, leaving 23 bases of the junction unmatched. The CDR3 has 21 amino acids.

This clone has a handful of counts. The J gene is TRBJ1-1, the V gene TRBV18; 10 nucleotides line up with TRBD1. Germline values: CDR1 KGHSH, CDR2 LQKENI. V shed 4 bases, J shed 3 bases, and the junction held 5 bases outside the gene matches. This CDR3 is 15 amino acids long. CDR3 residues: CASSLGQGGHTEAFF. The CDR3, as DNA: TGTGCCAGCTCACTAGGACAGGGGGGCCACACTGAAGCTTTCTTT.

CDR3: CASSQQKGSGEKLFF. The CDR3 DNA sequence: TGTGCCAGCAGCCAACAAAAAGGGTCAGGGGAAAAACTGTTTTTT. The chain joins TRBV7-2 to TRBJ1-4; the D gene is possibly TRBD1 (5 bases). Germline values: CDR1 SGHTA, CDR2 FQGNSA. This CDR3 has 15 residues. V lost 5 bases, J lost 8 bases, and 18 bases lay in between.

V is TRBV5-4 and J is TRBJ2-2, with 9 nucleotides matching TRBD2. CDR1 and CDR2 (germline): SGHNT, YYREEE (reference sequence). This CDR3 region has 17 residues. The junction had 4 bases not matched to a gene; V was cut back by 0 bases and J by 1 base. The CDR3 DNA reads TGTGCCAGCAGCTTGGACCGACTAGCGGTGAACACCGGGGAGCTGTTTTTT. Its translation: CASSLDRLAVNTGELFF.

The J gene is TRBJ2-1, the V gene TRBV6-8; 11 bases fit TRBD2. The J segment lost 10 bases and the V segment lost 8 bases, leaving 22 bases of the junction unmatched. Germline V gene data show CDR1 as MNHGY and CDR2 as SAAAGT. This CDR3 contains 18 residues. The CDR3 here is CASPGSGGGPDTRSEQFF. CDR3 bases: TGTGCCAGCCCGGGTAGCGGGGGGGGGCCTGATACGCGGAGCGAGCAGTTCTTC.

The V call is TRBV19, the J call TRBJ1-4, with 7 positions matching TRBD1. The CDR3 is made up of 14 amino acids. The V segment lost 5 bases and the J segment 8 bases; nucleotides outside the gene matches: 8. Germline V lookup: CDR1 LNHDA, CDR2 SQIVND (reference sequence). CDR3 DNA: TGTGCCAGTAGTGTCCAACAGGGGAAAGAAAAACTGTTTTTT. Amino acids: CASSVQQGKEKLFF. Together with reference TRBV19 and TRBJ1-4, the CDR3 gives the full variable domain: DGGITQSPKYLFRKEGQNVTLSCEQNLNHDAMYWYRQDPGQGLRLIYYSQIVNDFQKGDIAEGYSVSREKKESFPLTVTSAQKNPTAFYLCASSVQQGKEKLFFGSGTQLSVL.

The chain has TRBV3-1 (or the pseudogene TRBV3-2) and TRBJ1-1; D perhaps matches TRBD1 (6 bases). Germline V gene data show CDR1 as LGHDT and CDR2 as YNNKEL (reference sequence). The length of the CDR3 is 16 residues. The V gene lost 4 bases and the J gene lost 0 bases, with 15 bases spanning the gap. Here the CDR3 reads CASSPVDSAMNTEAFF. CDR3 DNA sequence: TGTGCCAGCAGCCCCGTGGACAGCGCAATGAACACTGAAGCTTTCTTT.

This clone was counted ten times or more. Written as DNA, the CDR3 is TGTGCCAGCAGCCCAACAGGGAGATTGACTGAAGCTTTCTTT. Protein sequence: CASSPTGRLTEAFF. V usage is TRBV3-1 (or the pseudogene TRBV3-2) and J usage is TRBJ1-1; weak D call: TRBD1 (6 bases). The CDR3 loop spans 14 amino acids. Germline lookup yields CDR1 LGHDT and CDR2 YNNKEL (reference sequence). V lost 4 bases and J 5 bases, leaving 14 bases between the germline ends.

CDR3 coding DNA: TGTGCCAGCAGTGGAGGTTACGAGCAGTACTTC. Its translation is CASSGGYEQYF. The V gene is TRBV25-1, the J gene TRBJ2-7; D is unresolved. V was clipped by 4 bases and J by 4 bases, with 5 bases between them. CDR1 MGHDK and CDR2 SYGVNS come from the germline V gene. The CDR3 runs to 11 residues.

The V and J genes are TRBV19 and TRBJ1-3; unclear D gene. Per germline, CDR1 LNHDA and CDR2 SQIVND (reference sequence). The CDR3 has 13 amino acids. The V end lost 6 bases, the J end lost 2 bases, and 8 bases lay between the germline ends. The CDR3: CASSPVAGNTIYF. CDR3 in DNA: TGTGCCAGTAGCCCGGTGGCTGGAAACACCATATATTTT.

The chain carries TRBV5-8 and TRBJ1-3, with no clear D. V was clipped by 0 bases and J by 0 bases, with 4 bases between them. Germline lookup yields CDR1 SGHTS and CDR2 YDEGEE. The CDR3 runs to 14 residues. The CDR3 nucleotides read TGTGCCAGCAGCTTGGCCAGCTCTGGAAACACCATATATTTT. Translation: CASSLASSGNTIYF.